Given below is one T cell receptor beta chain in context. The cohort comprised adults aged about 18 to 100 years residing in about two dozen US areas. Allocation to cohorts depended on clinical history reported by the participants. The data belong to a study of blood T cell repertoires in COVID-19. Whole-study context: PBMCs, B-cell-depleted T cells, or T cells provided the cDNA or gDNA that made up the material.

Per the germline V gene, CDR1 is SGHDN and CDR2 is FVKESK. J gave up 5 bases and V 0 bases, and 7 bases lay outside the gene matches. This CDR3 is 16 amino acids long. Original processing notes: For nucleated cells, counts were estimated from reference gene primer amplification. Using immunoSEQ multiplex PCR, the repertoire was profiled, and TCRdb retains in-frame clones only, with some absent. V and J calls and clone size come straight from that table; D and trimming were deduced from the DNA. This table holds 280,000 or so clones, roughly 90% found once. The TCR was taken from a woman between 18 and 29 years old with acute COVID-19. J is TRBJ2-1 and V is TRBV14, with TRBD2 matching over 7 bases. Sequenced sample: PBMCs or T cells enriched from blood (not recorded which). CDR3 bases: TGTGCCAGCAGCCAAGATCAGGCGGGAGTGCACAATGAGCAGTTCTTC. Translated, it gives CASSQDQAGVHNEQFF. Using reference TRBV14 and TRBJ2-1 for the parts outside the CDR3, the full variable domain is EAGVTQFPSHSVIEKGQTVTLRCDPISGHDNLYWYRRVMGKEIKFLLHFVKESKQDESGMPNNRFLAERTGGTYSTLKVQPAELEDSGVYFCASSQDQAGVHNEQFFGPGTRLTVL.